This TCR beta chain appears in the sequencing data of a study of identical twins. This clonotype was counted only a few times. There are 15 residues in the CDR3. Germline loops: CDR1 SGHRS, CDR2 YFSETQ. The V gene end was trimmed by 6 bases and the J gene end by 0 bases; junction bases not matched to a gene: 4. TCRdb passed the 5' RACE reads through MiXCR, listing each CDR3 protein once. The table has a few hundred thousand distinct CDR3 sequences, 20% to 30% seen once. These sequences were also reported in another study, on T cells expressing NK-cell markers. That investigation notes: Sequencing covered eight donors, seven HCMV-seropositive and one seronegative. Several experiments employed an anti-gamma-delta TCR antibody to confine sorting to alpha-beta TCR T cells.

The source is a woman aged 18 to 35 in good health. Sequenced input: CD4+ T cells sorted from blood. The chain uses TRBV5-1 and TRBJ2-2, with 8 nucleotides matching TRBD2. The CDR3 DNA is TGCGCCAGCACAAGGCGGGGGGCGAACACCGGGGAGCTGTTTTTT. It codes for CASTRRGANTGELFF.